These 16 T cell receptor beta chains were all obtained from the same sample, sequenced in a study of T cells in Graves' hyperthyroidism and ophthalmopathy. RNA transcripts served as the template for amplifying TCR beta CDR3 regions. Researchers ran a first-round RT-PCR on the TCR CDR3 using the HTBI primer set. TCRdb reanalysed the multiplex PCR reads using MiXCR and keeps one entry per CDR3 protein. The data show around 350,000 distinct CDR3 sequences, less than 15% seen once. Input material: blood. The receptors were gathered from a woman between 18 and 29 years old with Graves' hyperthyroidism.

With respect to this clonotype: A much more abundant neighbour one base away suggests this may be a read error. The CDR3 loop reads CASSLTRHTEAFF. The CDR3 coding sequence is TGTGCCAGCAGCTTAACAAGGCACACTGAAGCTTTCTTT. The gene calls are TRBV7-3 and TRBJ1-1, with D unresolved. V lost 0 bases to trimming and J lost 3 bases, with 5 bases between them. The CDR3 sequence is 13 residues long. Looked up from germline, CDR1 is SGHTA and CDR2 is FQGTGA. The whole variable domain, remainder taken from reference TRBV7-3 and TRBJ1-1, is GAGVSQTPSNKVTEKGKYVELRCDPISGHTALYWYRQSLGQGPEFLIYFQGTGAADDSGLPNDRFFAVRPEGSVSTLKIQRTERGDSAVYLCASSLTRHTEAFFGQGTRLTVV.

This clonotype appeared a few times. DNA of the CDR3: TGTGCCAGCAGCTTTATCTTAGGTGAGCAGTTCTTC. It codes for CASSFILGEQFF. The chain employs TRBV7-9 and TRBJ2-1; D remains unclear. This CDR3 region has 12 residues. With 3 bases removed from V and 9 bases from J, the gap between germline ends came to 9 bases. Germline CDR1 reads SEHNR; CDR2 reads FQNEAQ (reference sequence).

In this sample, this clonotype turned up once. This chain connects TRBV20-1 to TRBJ2-2; D call uncertain. The CDR3 loop spans 17 amino acids. Germline V CDR1 and CDR2: DFQATT, SNEGSKA (reference sequence). V was pared by 0 bases and J by 0 bases, with 14 bases between. The chain's CDR3 is CSARDTNYSTNTGELFF. The CDR3 DNA follows: TGCAGTGCTAGAGATACAAACTACTCAACGAACACCGGGGAGCTGTTTTTT.

V is TRBV9 and J is TRBJ1-3; D might be TRBD1 (6 bases). The CDR3 covers 15 residues. The V end lost 0 bases, the J end lost 4 bases, and 11 bases lay between the germline ends. The V gene's germline CDR1 is SGDLS and CDR2 YYNGEE. The chain's CDR3 is CASSVVGGSGNTIYF. CDR3 coding DNA: TGTGCCAGCAGCGTAGTGGGGGGCTCCGGAAACACCATATATTTT.

This clonotype was recorded at least ten times. The chain links TRBV6-2 or TRBV6-3 to TRBJ2-3; no clear D gene. The V gene lost 4 bases and the J gene lost 2 bases, with 10 bases spanning the gap. Germline V gene data show CDR1 as MNHEY and CDR2 as SVGEGT. This CDR3 is built from 14 residues. Here the CDR3 DNA reads TGTGCCAGCAGTTCGGCAGGTTACACAGATACGCAGTATTTT. Translation gives CASSSAGYTDTQYF.

The table lists this clonotype with a few counts. The rearrangement links TRBV4-1 to TRBJ2-7, with D possibly matching TRBD2 (6 bases). Germline assignment: CDR1 MGHRA and CDR2 YSYEKL. This CDR3 is built from 14 residues. The V and J ends lost 1 base and 4 bases respectively, with 11 bases between them. The CDR3 loop is CASSQGEEGYEQYF. CDR3 in DNA: TGCGCCAGCAGCCAAGGGGAGGAAGGGTACGAGCAGTACTTC.

This clonotype was recorded many times. The chain couples TRBV3-1 to TRBJ1-6; TRBD1 aligns across 10 bases. Germline loops: CDR1 LGHDT, CDR2 YNNKEL (reference sequence). V shed 7 bases and J 10 bases; nucleotides not matched to a gene: 4. The CDR3 runs to 13 residues. The CDR3 DNA follows: TGTGCCAGCAAAGGACAGGGGGAGTCACCCCTCCACTTT. Encoded protein: CASKGQGESPLHF.

The chain uses TRBV6-1 and TRBJ2-7; weak D call: TRBD2 (5 bases). CDR3 length equals 15 residues. V lost 3 bases to trimming and J lost 7 bases, with 19 bases between them. The germline V gene has CDR1 MNHNS and CDR2 SASEGT. The CDR3 here is CASSERLTLPREQYF. The CDR3 DNA reads as TGTGCCAGCAGTGAGAGACTAACTTTGCCTCGGGAGCAGTACTTC.

This clonotype has ten or more counts. The genes are TRBV28 and TRBJ1-1; tentative D call: TRBD1 (6 bases). Germline CDR1 is MDHEN and CDR2 is SYDVKM. There are 13 residues in the CDR3. V lost 5 bases and J 2 bases, leaving 9 bases between the germline ends. The chain's CDR3 is CASSVTGNTEAFF. CDR3 DNA: TGTGCCAGCAGTGTGACAGGTAACACTGAAGCTTTCTTT.

The rearrangement links TRBV7-9 to TRBJ2-1, with 14 bases fitting TRBD2. V trimming: 1 base; J trimming: 9 bases; junction bases outside the gene matches: 17. This CDR3 contains 20 residues. Looked up from germline, CDR1 is SEHNR and CDR2 is FQNEAQ (reference sequence). This CDR3 is CASSLGLGLAGASTGGEQFF. The CDR3 coding sequence is TGTGCCAGCAGCTTAGGCCTGGGACTAGCGGGAGCATCCACAGGGGGTGAGCAGTTCTTC.

The sample holds many counts of this clonotype. The V and J genes are TRBV7-3 and TRBJ2-1; a possible D gene is TRBD1 (6 bases). Germline V gene sequence: CDR1 SGHTA, CDR2 FQGTGA. The V and J ends lost 4 bases and 13 bases respectively, with 20 bases between them. The CDR3 loop spans 14 amino acids. This CDR3 reads CASSYSGTTTPQFF. Written as DNA, the CDR3 is TGTGCCAGCAGCTACTCCGGGACAACAACCCCCCAGTTCTTC.

This clonotype was observed at least ten times. The chain links TRBV20-1 to TRBJ1-2; the D is unclear. This CDR3 has 15 residues. V was pared by 0 bases and J by 8 bases, with 19 bases between. CDR1 and CDR2 (germline): DFQATT, SNEGSKA (reference sequence). The CDR3 loop is CSARDRAGTEVGYTF. CDR3 sequence (DNA): TGCAGTGCTAGAGATCGGGCAGGAACCGAGGTGGGCTACACCTTC.

This clonotype was seen at least ten times. The chain combines TRBV12-3 or TRBV12-4 with TRBJ2-2; TRBD1 agrees at 9 bases. The CDR3 has 16 residues. Trimming took 6 bases from V and 5 from J; bases not matched to a gene: 10. In DNA form, the CDR3 reads TGTGCCAGCAGCCAGACGGGACAGGGCATGACCGGGGAGCTGTTTTTT. Translation gives CASSQTGQGMTGELFF.

At least ten counts were recorded for this clonotype. The chain links TRBV7-9 to TRBJ1-1, with 7 bases fitting TRBD1. Germline trimming cut 1 base from V and 10 bases from J; bases unmatched to any gene: 6. Germline V gene sequence: CDR1 SEHNR, CDR2 FQNEAQ (reference sequence). The length of the CDR3 is 13 residues. In DNA, the CDR3 is TGTGCCAGCAGCTTAGGCCTAACAGGGGCAGCTTTCTTT. Translating it yields CASSLGLTGAAFF.

This clonotype was picked up many times. The V call is TRBV7-2, the J call TRBJ2-7; D call uncertain. Germline V gives CDR1 SGHTA, CDR2 FQGNSA. The CDR3 totals 12 residues. Trimming pared 1 base from V and 7 bases from J, leaving 8 bases between. The chain's CDR3 is CASSLEVREQYF. The DNA of the CDR3 is TGTGCCAGCAGCTTAGAGGTGCGGGAGCAGTACTTC.

This clonotype has more than one count but fewer than ten. Here the CDR3 reads CASSGLGGQGNEKLFF. The CDR3 DNA sequence: TGCGCCAGCAGCGGATTAGGGGGACAGGGTAATGAAAAACTGTTTTTT. V usage is TRBV5-1 and J usage is TRBJ1-4, with TRBD1 matching 9 bases. With V trimmed by 4 bases and J by 4 bases, 8 bases remained unmatched. The germline V gene encodes CDR1 SGHRS and CDR2 YFSETQ. This CDR3 has 16 amino acids.